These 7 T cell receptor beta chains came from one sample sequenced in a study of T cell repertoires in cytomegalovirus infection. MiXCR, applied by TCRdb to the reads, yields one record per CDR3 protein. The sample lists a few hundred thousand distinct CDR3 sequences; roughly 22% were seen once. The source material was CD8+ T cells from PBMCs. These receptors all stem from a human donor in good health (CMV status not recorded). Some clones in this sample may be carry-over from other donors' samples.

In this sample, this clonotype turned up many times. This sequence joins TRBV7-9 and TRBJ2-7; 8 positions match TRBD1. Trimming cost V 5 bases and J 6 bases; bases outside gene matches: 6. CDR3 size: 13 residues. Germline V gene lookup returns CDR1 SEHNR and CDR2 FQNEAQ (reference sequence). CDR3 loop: CASSRTGSGEQYF. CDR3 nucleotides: TGTGCCAGCAGCCGGACAGGGTCTGGCGAGCAGTACTTC.

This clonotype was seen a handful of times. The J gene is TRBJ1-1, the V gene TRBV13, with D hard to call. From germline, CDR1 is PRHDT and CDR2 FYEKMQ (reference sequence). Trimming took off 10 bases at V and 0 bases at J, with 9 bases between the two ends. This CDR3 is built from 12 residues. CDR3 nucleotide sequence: TGTGCCATTTCCGAGATGAACACTGAAGCTTTCTTT. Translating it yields CAISEMNTEAFF.

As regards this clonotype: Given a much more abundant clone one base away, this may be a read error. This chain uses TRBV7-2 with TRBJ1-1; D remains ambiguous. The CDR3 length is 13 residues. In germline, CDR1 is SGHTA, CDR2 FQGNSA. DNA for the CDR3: TGTGTCAGCAGCTTACCCCTTGCCACTGAAGCTTTCTTT. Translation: CVSSLPLATEAFF.

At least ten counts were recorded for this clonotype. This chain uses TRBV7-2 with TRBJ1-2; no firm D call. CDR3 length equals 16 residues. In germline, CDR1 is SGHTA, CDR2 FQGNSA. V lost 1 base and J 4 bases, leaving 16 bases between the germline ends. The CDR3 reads CASSLELDLKFYGYTF. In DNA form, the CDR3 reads TGTGCCAGCAGCTTAGAGCTGGACCTTAAGTTCTATGGCTACACCTTC. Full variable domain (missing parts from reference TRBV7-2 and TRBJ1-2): GAGVSQSPSNKVTEKGKDVELRCDPISGHTALYWYRQSLGQGLEFLIYFQGNSAPDKSGLPSDRFSAERTGGSVSTLTIQRTQQEDSAVYLCASSLELDLKFYGYTFGSGTRLTVV.

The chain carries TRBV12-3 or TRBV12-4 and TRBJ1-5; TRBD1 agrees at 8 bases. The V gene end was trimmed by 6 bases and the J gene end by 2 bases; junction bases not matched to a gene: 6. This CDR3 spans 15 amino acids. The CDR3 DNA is TGTGCCAGCAGCCTAACAGGGGGAGGCAATCAGCCCCAGCATTTT. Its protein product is CASSLTGGGNQPQHF.

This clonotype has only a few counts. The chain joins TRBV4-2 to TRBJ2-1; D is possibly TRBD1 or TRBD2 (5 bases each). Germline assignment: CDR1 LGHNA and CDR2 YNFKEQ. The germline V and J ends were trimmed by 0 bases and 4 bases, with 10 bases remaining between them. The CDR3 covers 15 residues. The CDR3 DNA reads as TGTGCCAGCAGCCAAGAGGTCGGGGCGTACAATGAGCAGTTCTTC. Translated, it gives CASSQEVGAYNEQFF.

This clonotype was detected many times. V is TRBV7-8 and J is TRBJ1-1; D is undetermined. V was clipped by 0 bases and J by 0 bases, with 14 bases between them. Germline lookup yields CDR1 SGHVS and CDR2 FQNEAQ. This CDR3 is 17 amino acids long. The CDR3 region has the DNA TGTGCCAGCAGCTTAGCAGAGCTGCCCCTTATGAACACTGAAGCTTTCTTT. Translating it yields CASSLAELPLMNTEAFF. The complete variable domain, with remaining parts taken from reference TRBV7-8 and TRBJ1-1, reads GAGVSQSPRYKVAKRGQDVALRCDPISGHVSLFWYQQALGQGPEFLTYFQNEAQLDKSGLPSDRFFAERPEGSVSTLKIQRTQQEDSAVYLCASSLAELPLMNTEAFFGQGTRLTVV.